This T cell receptor beta chain stems from a study of T-cell reconstitution after alpha-beta-depleted transplantation in children. Study results and limitations: Most T-cell counts and diversity one year after the transplant came from T cells that were newly produced. Several patients had high TCRbeta diversity at day 60; it came from surviving recipient T cells and thymic progenitors.

This clonotype came up a few times. The target antigen is unknown. This sample's TCRbeta library carried unique molecular identifier barcodes. One entry per CDR3 protein results from TCRdb running MiXCR on the PCR reads. Found here are some 840,000 distinct CDR3 sequences, around 17% of them singletons; the top ten hold roughly 5%. The CDR3 loop spans 18 amino acids. CDR1 MRHNA and CDR2 SNTAGT come from the germline V gene. Trimming at V came to 0 bases and at J to 8 bases, leaving 13 bases not matched to a gene. The origin of this receptor is a male patient younger than 18 who had a stem cell transplant for acute lymphoblastic leukemia, so the T cells may come from the graft donor. This chain uses TRBV6-4 with TRBJ2-1, with 10 bases aligning to TRBD2. The sample here was PBMCs, mostly from graft donor cells, taken 360 days after TCRalphabeta/CD19-depleted stem cell transplant. Here the CDR3 DNA reads TGTGCCAGCAGTGACTCATTGGTCCTAAGCGGGAGGGGCCATGAGCAGTTCTTC. Amino acids: CASSDSLVLSGRGHEQFF.